This T cell receptor beta chain was retrieved from a study of blood T cell repertoires in COVID-19 (dated by TCRdb to 2018 to 2021). Notes on the research overall: Collaborator samples came from the United States, Italy and Spain and covered acute and convalescent phases of COVID-19. The material from the prospective study consisted of cDNA or gDNA derived from T cells, B-cell-depleted T cells, or PBMCs. Deeply sampled blood TCRbeta repertoires from subjects exposed to, actively infected with, or recovered from COVID-19 were included in the dataset. A freely available public database, intended as a resource for researchers studying the immune response to SARS-CoV-2, is where the repertoires were released. Samples came from the ongoing ImmuneRACE study (first 160 participants) plus 1,254 subjects from 6 global collaborators. Sample metadata almost always included a de-identified subject ID, COVID-19 status, age in years and sex. Where HLA class I and class II types were available, the types were taken from metadata supplied by the sample provider, not from assay-based typing.

TCRbeta CDR3 regions were amplified from genomic DNA using the immunoSEQ Assay, a bias-controlled multiplex PCR. On the study's bioinformatics: The number of nucleated cells in each sample was estimated from the amplification of reference gene primers within the assay. To quantify the absolute abundance of each unique TCRbeta CDR3 rearrangement, sequence reads were collapsed and filtered. Productive Simpson clonality was computed per sample as the square root of Simpson's diversity index over productive rearrangements. TCRdb mirrors the immuneACCESS table, restricted to in-frame sequences. Some clones are absent from its copies; in checked studies, under half trace to an unresolved V gene, and the reason for the others is unknown. V and J calls plus clone size are reproduced from that table; the DNA served to infer D and trimming. Present in this sample are approximately 270,000 clones, more than 65% of which were seen just once. The leading ten clones occupy approximately 14% of the sample.

A note on this clone: Its antigen is currently not known. Base qualities are not provided; no much larger clone lies one nucleotide away.

CDR1 is given as SGHTA and CDR2 as FQGNSA, both from the germline V gene. The CDR3 runs 15 amino acids, cysteine and phenylalanine included. Of all the DNA, just the CDR3 is kept, 45 bases in frame from base 1. V and J lose 6 bases and 2 bases, and a span of 16 bases separates them. Points the paper makes about the study in general: The amount of clinical and demographic metadata varied by source and participant and was provided uncurated.

At one collaborating source in Seattle, patients were enrolled during active infection and were followed longitudinally through the course of disease. Whole blood was collected in K2EDTA tubes by collaborating institutions according to the institutions' own protocols. For TCRbeta analysis, collaborators shipped samples in one of three forms: frozen whole blood, isolated PBMCs, or DNA extracted from either of those sample types. The sample consisted of peripheral blood. This receptor was taken from a person aged 70 to 85 with COVID-19, enrolled during active disease. The rearrangement joined TRBV7-2 to TRBJ1-2; no D segment can be confidently identified. CDR3 sequence: CASRPGGGENYGYTF. The nucleotide sequence is given as TGTGCCAGCAGGCCTGGCGGCGGGGAGAACTATGGCTACACCTTC.